This paragraph covers one T cell receptor (beta chain) sequence. The data originate from a study of technical replicates of blood from a few donors. From germline, CDR1 is ENHRY and CDR2 SYGVKD. This CDR3 has 16 residues. V was trimmed by 3 bases and J by 0 bases, leaving 12 bases between them. Clones were read by immunoSEQ multiplex PCR, and TCRdb kept only the in-frame ones, dropping some. The repertoire consists of tens of thousands of clones, with approximately 96% occurring once and the leading ten covering 0.36%. This rearrangement joins TRBV10-3 to TRBJ2-1; possible D gene TRBD1, 5 bases. The source material was T cells isolated from PBMCs. This receptor was taken from a human donor in good health. CDR3 in amino acids: CAISDQGGSSYNEQFF. In DNA form, the CDR3 reads TGTGCCATCAGTGATCAGGGCGGCAGCTCCTACAATGAGCAGTTCTTC.